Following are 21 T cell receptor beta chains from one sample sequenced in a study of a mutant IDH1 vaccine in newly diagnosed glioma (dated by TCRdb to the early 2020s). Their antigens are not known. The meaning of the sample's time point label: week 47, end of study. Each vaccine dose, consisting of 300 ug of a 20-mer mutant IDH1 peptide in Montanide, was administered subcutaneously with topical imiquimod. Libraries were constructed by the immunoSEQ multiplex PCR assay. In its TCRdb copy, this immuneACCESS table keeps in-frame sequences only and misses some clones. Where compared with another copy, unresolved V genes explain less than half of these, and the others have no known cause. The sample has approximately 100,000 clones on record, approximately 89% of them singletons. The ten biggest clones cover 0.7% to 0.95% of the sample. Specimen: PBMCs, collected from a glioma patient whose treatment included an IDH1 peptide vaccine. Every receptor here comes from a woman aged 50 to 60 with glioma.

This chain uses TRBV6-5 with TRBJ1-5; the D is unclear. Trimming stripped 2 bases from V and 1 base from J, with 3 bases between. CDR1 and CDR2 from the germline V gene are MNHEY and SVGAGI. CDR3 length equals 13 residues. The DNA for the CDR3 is TGTGCCAGCAGTTACCTGAGCAATCAGCCCCAGCATTTT. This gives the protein CASSYLSNQPQHF.

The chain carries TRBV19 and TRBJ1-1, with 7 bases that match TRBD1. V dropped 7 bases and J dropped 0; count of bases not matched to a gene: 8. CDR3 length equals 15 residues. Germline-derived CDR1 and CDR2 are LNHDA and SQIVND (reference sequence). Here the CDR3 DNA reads TGTGCCAGTATGTCCAGGGGACAGTTGAACACTGAAGCTTTCTTT. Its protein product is CASMSRGQLNTEAFF.

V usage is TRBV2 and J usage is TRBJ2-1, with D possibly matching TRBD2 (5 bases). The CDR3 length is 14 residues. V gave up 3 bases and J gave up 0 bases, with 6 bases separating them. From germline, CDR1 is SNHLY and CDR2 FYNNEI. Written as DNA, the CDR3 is TGTGCCAGCAGTGAGGCGGGCTCCTACAATGAGCAGTTCTTC. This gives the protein CASSEAGSYNEQFF.

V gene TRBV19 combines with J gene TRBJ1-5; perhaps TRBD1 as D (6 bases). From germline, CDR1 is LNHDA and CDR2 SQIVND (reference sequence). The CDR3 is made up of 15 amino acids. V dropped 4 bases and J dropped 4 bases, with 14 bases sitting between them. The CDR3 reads CASSKQDTGNQPQHF. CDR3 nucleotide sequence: TGTGCCAGTAGTAAGCAAGATACAGGGAATCAGCCCCAGCATTTT.

The CDR3 sequence: CASSVGGLYNEQFF. CDR3 nucleotides: TGTGCCAGCAGCGTAGGGGGACTTTACAATGAGCAGTTCTTC. V usage is TRBV9 and J usage is TRBJ2-1, with D maybe TRBD2 (6 bases). Per the germline V gene, CDR1 is SGDLS and CDR2 is YYNGEE. The CDR3 runs to 14 residues. Trimming cost V 0 bases and J 4 bases, with 8 bases left between them.

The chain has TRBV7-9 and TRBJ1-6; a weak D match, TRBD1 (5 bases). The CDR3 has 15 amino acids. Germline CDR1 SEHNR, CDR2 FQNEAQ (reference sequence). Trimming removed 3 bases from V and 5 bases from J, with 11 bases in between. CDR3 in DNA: TGTGCCAGCAGCTTGGGGCCAGCCGATAATTCACCCCTCCACTTT. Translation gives CASSLGPADNSPLHF.

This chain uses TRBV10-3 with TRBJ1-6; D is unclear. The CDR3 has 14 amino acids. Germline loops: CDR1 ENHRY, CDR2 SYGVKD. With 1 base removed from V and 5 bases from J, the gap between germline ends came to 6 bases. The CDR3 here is CAISEYSNNSPLHF. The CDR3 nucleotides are TGTGCCATCAGTGAGTACAGCAATAATTCACCCCTCCACTTT.

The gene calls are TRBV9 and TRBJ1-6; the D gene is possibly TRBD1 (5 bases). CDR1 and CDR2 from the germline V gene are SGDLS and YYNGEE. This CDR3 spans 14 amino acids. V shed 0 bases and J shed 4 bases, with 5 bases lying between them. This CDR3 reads CASSVGQYNSPLHF. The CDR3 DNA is TGTGCCAGCAGCGTAGGACAGTATAATTCACCCCTCCACTTT. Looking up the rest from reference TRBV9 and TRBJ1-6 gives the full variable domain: DSGVTQTPKHLITATGQRVTLRCSPRSGDLSVYWYQQSLDQGLQFLIQYYNGEERAKGNILERFSAQQFPDLHSELNLSSLELGDSALYFCASSVGQYNSPLHFGNGTRLTVT.

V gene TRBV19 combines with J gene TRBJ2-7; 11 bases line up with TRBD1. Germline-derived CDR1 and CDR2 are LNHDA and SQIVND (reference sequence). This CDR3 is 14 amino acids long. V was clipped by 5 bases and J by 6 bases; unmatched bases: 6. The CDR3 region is CASSPDRGLREQYF. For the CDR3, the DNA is TGTGCCAGTAGTCCGGACAGGGGGCTGCGCGAGCAGTACTTC.

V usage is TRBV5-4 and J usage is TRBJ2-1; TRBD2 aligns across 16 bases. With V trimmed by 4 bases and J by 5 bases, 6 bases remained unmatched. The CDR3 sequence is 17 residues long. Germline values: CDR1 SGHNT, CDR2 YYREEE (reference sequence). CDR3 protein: CASSPGLAGGRDNEQFF. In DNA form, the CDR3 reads TGTGCCAGCAGCCCGGGACTAGCGGGAGGGCGGGACAATGAGCAGTTCTTC.

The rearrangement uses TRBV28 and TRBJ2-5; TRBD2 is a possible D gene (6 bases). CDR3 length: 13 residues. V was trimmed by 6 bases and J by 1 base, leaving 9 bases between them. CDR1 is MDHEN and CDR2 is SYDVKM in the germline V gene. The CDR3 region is CASRGTFQETQYF. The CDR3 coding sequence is TGTGCCAGCAGAGGGACTTTCCAAGAGACCCAGTACTTC.

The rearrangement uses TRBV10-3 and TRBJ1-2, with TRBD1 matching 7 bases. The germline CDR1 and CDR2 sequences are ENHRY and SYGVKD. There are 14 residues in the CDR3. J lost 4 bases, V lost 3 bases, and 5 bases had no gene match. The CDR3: CAISERGGAYGYTF. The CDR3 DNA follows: TGTGCCATCAGTGAAAGAGGGGGCGCCTATGGCTACACCTTC.

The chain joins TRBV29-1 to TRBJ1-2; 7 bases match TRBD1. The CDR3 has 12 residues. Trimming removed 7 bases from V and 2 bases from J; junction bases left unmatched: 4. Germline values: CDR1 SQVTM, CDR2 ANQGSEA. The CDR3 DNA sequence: TGCAGCGAGATGACAGGGAACTATGGCTACACCTTC. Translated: CSEMTGNYGYTF.

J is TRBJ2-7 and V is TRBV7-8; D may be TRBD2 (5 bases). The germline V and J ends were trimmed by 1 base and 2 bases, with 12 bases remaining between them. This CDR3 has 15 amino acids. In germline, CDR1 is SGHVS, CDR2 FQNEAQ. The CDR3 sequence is CASSLEMAGTYEQYF. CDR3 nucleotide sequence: TGTGCCAGCAGCTTAGAAATGGCGGGCACCTACGAGCAGTACTTC. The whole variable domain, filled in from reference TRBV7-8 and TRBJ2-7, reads GAGVSQSPRYKVAKRGQDVALRCDPISGHVSLFWYQQALGQGPEFLTYFQNEAQLDKSGLPSDRFFAERPEGSVSTLKIQRTQQEDSAVYLCASSLEMAGTYEQYFGPGTRLTVT.

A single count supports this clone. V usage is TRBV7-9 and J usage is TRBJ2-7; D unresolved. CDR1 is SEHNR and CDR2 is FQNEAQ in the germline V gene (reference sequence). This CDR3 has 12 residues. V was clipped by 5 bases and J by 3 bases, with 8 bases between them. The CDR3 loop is CASSLNRYEQYF. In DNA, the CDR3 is TGTGCCAGCAGCCTCAACCGCTACGAGCAGTACTTC.

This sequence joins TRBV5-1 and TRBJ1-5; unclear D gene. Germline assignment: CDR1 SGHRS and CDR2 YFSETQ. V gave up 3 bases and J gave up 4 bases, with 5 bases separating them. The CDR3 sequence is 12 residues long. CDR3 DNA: TGCGCCAGCAGCTCGAAAAATCAGCCCCAGCATTTT. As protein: CASSSKNQPQHF.

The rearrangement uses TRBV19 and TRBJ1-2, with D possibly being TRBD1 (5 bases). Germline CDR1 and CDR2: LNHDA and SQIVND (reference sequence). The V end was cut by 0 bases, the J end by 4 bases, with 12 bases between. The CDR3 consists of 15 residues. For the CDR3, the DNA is TGTGCCAGTAGTATAGATAACGGGGCGGGCTATGGCTACACCTTC. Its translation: CASSIDNGAGYGYTF.

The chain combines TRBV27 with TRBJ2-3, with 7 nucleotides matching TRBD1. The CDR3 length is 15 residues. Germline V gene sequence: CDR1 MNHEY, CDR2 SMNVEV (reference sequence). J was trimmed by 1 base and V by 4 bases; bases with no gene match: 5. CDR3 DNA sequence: TGTGCCAGCAGTTCAGGACAGGTACGCACAGATACGCAGTATTTT. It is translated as CASSSGQVRTDTQYF.

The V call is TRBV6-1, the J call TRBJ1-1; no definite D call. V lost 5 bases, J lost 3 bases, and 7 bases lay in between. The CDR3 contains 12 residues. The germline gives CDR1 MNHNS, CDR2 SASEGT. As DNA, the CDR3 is TGTGCCAGCAGTTCAATGCACACTGAAGCTTTCTTT. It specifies CASSSMHTEAFF.

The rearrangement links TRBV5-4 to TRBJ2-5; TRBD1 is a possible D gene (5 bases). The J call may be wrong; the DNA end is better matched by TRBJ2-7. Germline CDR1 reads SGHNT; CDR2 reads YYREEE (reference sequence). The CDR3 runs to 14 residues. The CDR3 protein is CASSRGQGLDEQYF. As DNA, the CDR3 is TGTGCCAGCAGCCGCGGTCAGGGCCTGGACGAGCAGTACTTC.

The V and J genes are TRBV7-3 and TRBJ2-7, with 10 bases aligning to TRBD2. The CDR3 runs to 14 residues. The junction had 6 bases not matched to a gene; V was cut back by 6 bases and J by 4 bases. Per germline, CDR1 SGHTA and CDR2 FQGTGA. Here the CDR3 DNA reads TGTGCCAGCAGTCAAGCGGGAGGGCCTTACGAGCAGTACTTC. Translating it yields CASSQAGGPYEQYF.